What follows is one T cell receptor beta chain and its context. Its cognate antigen has yet to be identified. No base quality information exists; no much larger clone differs at one position. The CDR3, from cysteine to phenylalanine, totals 15 residues. The DNA shown is the 45-base CDR3, in frame from base 1. CDR1 and CDR2, looked up from the germline V gene, are ENHRY and SYGVKD. After removal of 5 bases from V and 6 bases from J, the junction retains 5 bases not matched to a gene. These data come from a study of shared clonotypes between healthy human individuals (dated by TCRdb to the early 2020s). As for the study more broadly: Three men and a couple of women, aged 18 to 49 years, made up the cohort. For each donor, three plates each were used for CD4 naive and CD4 memory, two plates were used for CD8 naive, and one plate was used for CD8 memory. To increase sequencing depth and limit assay-specific biases, TCR repertoire library preparation and sequencing were carried out by different laboratories using diverse techniques. Leukapheresis yielded between about 0.9 and 9.5 billion PBMCs per donor. To estimate repertoire size and how much clonotype sharing occurs between individuals, the study deeply sequenced the blood TCR repertoires of roughly 5 healthy adults.

Using the deep immunoSEQ assay, multiplex PCR amplified TCR CDR3 regions from genomic DNA. Extracted genomic DNA from each cell subset was distributed evenly across all wells of several immunoSEQ 96-well plates, and each plate was treated as a replicate. For sorted subsets, approximately 200 ng of genomic DNA, equivalent to around 30,000 T cell genomes, went into each replicate PCR. The purified libraries were quantified using a Qubit 3.0 fluorometer, sized with a Bioanalyzer 2100, and then quantified again using the KAPA Library Quantification kit. A separate single-read 150-cycle Illumina NextSeq 550 flow cell was used to sequence each immunoSEQ 96-well plate. In the paper's pipeline: Because the immunoSEQ output included only junctional sequences and no quality scores, the filtering could not be the same as the filtering used for full-length reads. To assign V/J genes and CDR3, sequences were annotated against IMGT germline references using PyIR, a Python wrapper for IgBLAST v1.9. Reads with weak V/J assignments (E-value above 1e-6), missing CDR3, stop codons, out-of-frame junctions, or ambiguous translated residues were removed. V3J clonotypes were defined as sequences sharing the same inferred V gene, J gene, and CDR3 amino acid sequence. Percentage overlap between repertoires was computed as shared unique clonotypes divided by the size of the smaller repertoire. RTK rarefaction, the Chao1 estimator, and Recon v2.1 estimates of unobserved clonotypes were used to assess repertoire richness. OLGA was used to compute generation probabilities for all TCRbeta clonotypes that the gDNA method yielded from a handful of donors. TCRdb mirrors the immuneACCESS table, restricted to in-frame sequences. Some clones are absent from its copies; in checked studies, under half trace to an unresolved V gene, and the reason for the others is unknown. D and trimming were read from the DNA, whereas the V and J calls and clone size are those reported in that table. The sample contains around 2.5 million clones, 93% of them found a single time. Together, the top ten hold approximately 0.37% of the sample.

Donors were healthy HIV-negative adults with no recently reported acute infections or vaccinations. Only Caucasian adults living in Nashville, Tennessee, USA were represented among the donors. Magnetic negative selection was used to enrich CD4+ T cells, after which naive cells were positively selected on CD45RA and the negative fraction became the memory subset. Blood was collected by leukapheresis, and PBMCs were isolated by Ficoll-Histopaque density gradient centrifugation and then cryopreserved in liquid nitrogen vapor phase. Analytical flow cytometry was used to check the purity and quantity of every magnetically sorted T cell population. From each sorted fraction, genomic DNA was isolated and quantified by UV absorbance on a Nanodrop 2000c. Overall results and qualifications from the work: Even with the large sequencing depth, rarefaction of the sorted-subset datasets indicated that sequencing was incomplete. Across four donors, approximately 5% of naive CD4, around 3.3% of naive CD8, approximately 2.5% of memory CD4, and 0.3% to 0.45% of memory CD8 clonotypes were shared. Higher generation probabilities were observed for clonotypes shared by all four sorted-subset donors than for non-shared clonotypes. Naive subsets generally had larger estimated clonotype richness than memory subsets did. The small number of donors limited the genetic and exposure-history diversity represented. Based on pairwise subsampling, the degree of clonotype sharing among donors was expected to be affected by sequencing depth. Sampling was restricted to blood, and TCR repertoires in tissue are likely to differ from TCR repertoires in blood.

Material: naive CD4+ T cells from PBMCs. The cell subset or site label of this sample denotes: CD45RA+ positively selected. Rearrangement joined TRBV10-3 to TRBJ2-1, with 12 bases aligning to TRBD2. This clonotype was sampled from a man younger than 30 in good health. Some clones in this sample may be carry-over from other donors' samples. The CDR3 reads as follows: CAISTTSGSGNEQFF. The nucleotide sequence reads TGTGCCATCAGTACGACTAGCGGGAGTGGCAATGAGCAGTTCTTC.